The 28 T cell receptor beta chains presented below share a single source sample, sequenced in a study of radiotherapy plus CTLA-4 blockade in lung cancer. Assay used: immunoSEQ multiplex PCR; TCRdb lists only in-frame clones, some missing. This repertoire shows some 30,000 clones, about 69% found once; its top ten account for roughly 13%. The sequencing here drew on peripheral blood, taken from a patient treated with radiotherapy plus ipilimumab. The source of these receptors is a human donor with non-small cell lung cancer that progressed on radiotherapy plus ipilimumab.

The chain couples TRBV28 to TRBJ1-5; D is possibly TRBD1 (6 bases). Germline CDR1 and CDR2: MDHEN and SYDVKM. CDR3 length: 14 amino acids. Trimming took off 8 bases at V and 2 bases at J, with 13 bases between the two ends. This chain's CDR3 is CASAQGSGNQPQHF. CDR3 nucleotides: TGTGCCAGCGCTCAGGGGTCGGGCAATCAGCCCCAGCATTTT.

This chain joins TRBV4-3 and TRBJ2-7; D gene uncertain. Deletions cut 0 bases from V and 2 bases from J, with 11 bases between. CDR3 length equals 15 residues. The germline gives CDR1 LGHNA, CDR2 YSLEER. DNA for the CDR3: TGCGCCAGCAGCCAAGATACGGGTTACACCTACGAGCAGTACTTC. Translated: CASSQDTGYTYEQYF.

The DNA for the CDR3 is TGCGCCAGCAGCCAAGATACCGGCTATGGCTACACCTTC. Translating gives CASSQDTGYGYTF. J is TRBJ1-2 and V is TRBV4-3; D is uncertain. Germline V CDR1 and CDR2: LGHNA, YSLEER. V lost 0 bases and J lost 4, with 6 bases in between. CDR3 length equals 13 residues.

The chain couples TRBV2 to TRBJ2-3; D not certain. Germline-derived CDR1 and CDR2 are SNHLY and FYNNEI. Trimming removed 6 bases from V and 3 bases from J, with 4 bases in between. This CDR3 comprises 11 residues. The CDR3 nucleotides are TGTGCCAGCAGGTTAACAGATACGCAGTATTTT. Translation: CASRLTDTQYF.

The chain is built from TRBV10-3 and TRBJ2-7, with TRBD1 identical over 8 bases. With 6 bases clipped from V and 7 bases from J, the junction kept 8 bases outside the gene matches. This CDR3 is built from 13 residues. Germline values: CDR1 ENHRY, CDR2 SYGVKD. The CDR3 loop is CAISATGGAEQYF. The CDR3 DNA sequence: TGTGCCATCAGCGCTACAGGGGGTGCTGAGCAGTACTTC.

The chain recombines TRBV28 with TRBJ2-1; tentative D call: TRBD2 (6 bases). Germline loops: CDR1 MDHEN, CDR2 SYDVKM. The CDR3 runs 15 residues. V lost 2 bases and J lost 2, with 10 bases in between. Here the CDR3 DNA reads TGTGCCAGCAGTTTAGCGGGAAGGGCCTACAATGAGCAGTTCTTC. Amino acids: CASSLAGRAYNEQFF. Complete variable domain (other parts from reference TRBV28 and TRBJ2-1): DVKVTQSSRYLVKRTGEKVFLECVQDMDHENMFWYRQDPGLGLRLIYFSYDVKMKEKGDIPEGYSVSREKKERFSLILESASTNQTSMYLCASSLAGRAYNEQFFGPGTRLTVL.

As for this clone: This sample includes further DNA sequences coding for the same CDR3. The V gene is TRBV6-1, the J gene TRBJ2-7; maybe TRBD1 (5 bases). CDR3 size: 14 residues. Germline assignment: CDR1 MNHNS and CDR2 SASEGT. The V gene lost 7 bases and the J gene lost 6 bases, with 19 bases spanning the gap. CDR3 protein: CASTRVRERSEQYF. Here the CDR3 DNA reads TGTGCCAGCACCCGAGTCAGGGAAAGAAGCGAGCAGTACTTC.

The gene calls are TRBV9 and TRBJ2-3; TRBD2 is a possible D gene (6 bases). This CDR3 is 20 amino acids long. In germline, CDR1 is SGDLS, CDR2 YYNGEE. V was cut by 0 bases and J by 2 bases, with 25 bases left in between. CDR3 sequence reads: CASSVGRRDSPSLVTDTQYF. The CDR3 DNA sequence: TGTGCCAGCAGCGTAGGCAGACGGGACTCGCCTTCTCTTGTCACAGATACGCAGTATTTT.

The chain carries TRBV10-3 and TRBJ1-4; D is ambiguous. In germline, CDR1 is ENHRY, CDR2 SYGVKD. The length of the CDR3 is 14 residues. V was clipped by 6 bases and J by 7 bases, with 15 bases between them. The CDR3, as DNA: TGTGCCATCAGGAAGGCAGGAGAGACTGAAAAACTGTTTTTT. Encoded protein: CAIRKAGETEKLFF.

This chain uses TRBV5-5 with TRBJ2-7; 7 nucleotides agree with TRBD2. Germline assignment: CDR1 SGHKS and CDR2 YYEKEE (reference sequence). The V and J ends lost 2 bases and 1 base, in that order; junction bases with no gene match: 9. CDR3 length: 16 residues. This CDR3 is CASSFWGREGSYEQYF. CDR3 nucleotides: TGTGCCAGCAGCTTTTGGGGCAGGGAGGGATCCTACGAGCAGTACTTC.

A single count supports this clone. J is TRBJ1-4 and V is TRBV15, with 7 bases that match TRBD1. The CDR3 length is 15 residues. Per the germline V gene, CDR1 is LNHNV and CDR2 is YYDKDF (reference sequence). V shed 1 base and J 4 bases; nucleotides not matched to a gene: 3. The CDR3 is CATSRGDSSNEKLFF. The DNA for the CDR3 is TGTGCCACCAGCAGAGGGGACAGTAGTAATGAAAAACTGTTTTTT.

The chain recombines TRBV28 with TRBJ2-1, with 14 bases lining up with TRBD2. Germline V lookup: CDR1 MDHEN, CDR2 SYDVKM. V lost 7 bases to trimming and J lost 7 bases; unmatched junction nucleotides: 6. CDR3 length equals 15 residues. The CDR3 loop is CASTLRTSGRNEQFF. The CDR3 nucleotides read TGTGCCAGCACTCTTCGGACTAGCGGGAGGAATGAGCAGTTCTTC.

In this sample, this clone turned up a few times. This sequence joins TRBV29-1 and TRBJ2-2; D may be TRBD1 (5 bases). V lost 5 bases to trimming and J lost 0 bases, with 7 bases between them. The CDR3 has 13 amino acids. Germline V gives CDR1 SQVTM, CDR2 ANQGSEA. DNA for the CDR3: TGCAGCGTTTCAGGGACGAACACCGGGGAGCTGTTTTTT. It translates to CSVSGTNTGELFF.

This chain uses TRBV5-4 with TRBJ2-7, with D possibly being TRBD1 (6 bases). V dropped 0 bases and J dropped 1 base, with 11 bases sitting between them. Germline CDR1 and CDR2: SGHNT and YYREEE (reference sequence). This CDR3 is 15 amino acids long. In nucleotides, the CDR3 is TGTGCCAGCAGCTTGGGGGGGCAGTTTTCCTACGAGCAGTACTTC. This gives the protein CASSLGGQFSYEQYF.

This clone has a handful of counts. The chain carries TRBV7-9 and TRBJ1-3; D perhaps matches TRBD1 (5 bases). V was pared by 3 bases and J by 6 bases, with 15 bases between. This CDR3 comprises 15 residues. Germline CDR1 reads SEHNR; CDR2 reads FQNEAQ (reference sequence). In DNA form, the CDR3 reads TGTGCCAGCAGCTTGACGCAGGGAATAGAAAACACCATATATTTT. This translates into CASSLTQGIENTIYF.

This chain connects TRBV21-1 to TRBJ2-6. TRBV21-1 is termed a pseudogene. CDR3 size: 23 residues. CDR3 sequence reads: CASSKRGQGRRVRVRSGANVLTF. The CDR3 DNA reads as TGTGCCAGCAGCAAAAGGGGTCAGGGGAGGCGGGTGAGGGTCCGCTCTGGGGCCAACGTCCTGACTTTC.

This chain links TRBV7-3 with TRBJ2-1, with 8 bases that match TRBD2. After removal of 1 base from V and 9 bases from J, the junction contained 8 bases not matched to a gene. The CDR3 contains 15 residues. Germline values: CDR1 SGHTA, CDR2 FQGTGA. In DNA form, the CDR3 reads TGTGCCAGCAGCTTAAATTCGGCAGGGACTAGTGAGCAGTTCTTC. Translated, it gives CASSLNSAGTSEQFF.

The chain recombines TRBV14 with TRBJ1-4; maybe TRBD1 (5 bases). Per the germline V gene, CDR1 is SGHDN and CDR2 is FVKESK. V was trimmed by 4 bases and J by 8 bases, leaving 17 bases between them. This CDR3 contains 15 residues. The CDR3 DNA sequence: TGTGCCAGCAGCCGCGGGGCCTCCGTCATGGAAAAACTGTTTTTT. Translated, it gives CASSRGASVMEKLFF.

V usage is TRBV7-6 and J usage is TRBJ2-3; the D gene is possibly TRBD2 (6 bases). The CDR3 is 15 amino acids. Trimming took 7 bases from V and 5 from J, leaving 19 bases between them. Per germline, CDR1 SGHVS and CDR2 FNYEAQ. In DNA form, the CDR3 reads TGTGCCAGCACCCCCGGTGGAGGGTTTCTAGATACGCAGTATTTT. Its translation is CASTPGGGFLDTQYF. The variable domain in full, completed from reference TRBV7-6 and TRBJ2-3, reads GAGVSQSPRYKVTKRGQDVALRCDPISGHVSLYWYRQALGQGPEFLTYFNYEAQQDKSGLPNDRFSAERPEGSISTLTIQRTEQRDSAMYRCASTPGGGFLDTQYFGPGTRLTVL.

The gene calls are TRBV9 and TRBJ2-1; 7 bases align to TRBD2. After removal of 4 bases from V and 2 bases from J, the junction contained 6 bases not matched to a gene. Germline assignment: CDR1 SGDLS and CDR2 YYNGEE. This CDR3 comprises 15 residues. DNA for the CDR3: TGTGCCAGCAGCTCTCTAGCGGATACCTACAATGAGCAGTTCTTC. This translates into CASSSLADTYNEQFF.

The gene calls are TRBV7-6 and TRBJ1-1, with a tentative D call TRBD1 (6 bases). The CDR3 is 15 amino acids. Looked up from germline, CDR1 is SGHVS and CDR2 is FNYEAQ. Trimming stripped 1 base from V and 0 bases from J, with 9 bases between. The CDR3 sequence: CASSLEGGLNTEAFF. The CDR3 DNA is TGTGCCAGCAGCTTAGAGGGGGGGCTGAACACTGAAGCTTTCTTT.

V is TRBV5-1 and J is TRBJ2-3, with D perhaps TRBD1 (6 bases). With 4 bases removed from V and 0 bases from J, the gap between germline ends came to 6 bases. The CDR3 covers 13 residues. CDR1 is SGHRS, CDR2 YFSETQ, per germline. The CDR3 spells CASSGTSTDTQYF. CDR3 in DNA: TGCGCCAGCAGCGGGACAAGCACAGATACGCAGTATTTT.

This rearrangement joins TRBV18 to TRBJ2-1; 7 nucleotides align to TRBD2. The CDR3 sequence is 17 residues long. The V and J ends lost 0 bases and 0 bases, in that order; junction bases with no gene match: 5. Per the germline V gene, CDR1 is KGHSH and CDR2 is LQKENI. The CDR3 coding sequence is TGTGCCAGCTCACCACCGGTGGGAGGGAGCTCCTACAATGAGCAGTTCTTC. This codes for CASSPPVGGSSYNEQFF.

The chain employs TRBV28 and TRBJ2-5; 7 bases line up with TRBD1. This CDR3 contains 13 residues. Trimming removed 5 bases from V and 7 bases from J; junction bases left unmatched: 7. CDR1 is MDHEN and CDR2 is SYDVKM in the germline V gene. CDR3 region: CASSLGTVPTQYF. The CDR3 region has the DNA TGTGCCAGCAGTCTGGGGACAGTGCCGACCCAGTACTTC. Full variable domain (remainder filled in from reference TRBV28 and TRBJ2-5): DVKVTQSSRYLVKRTGEKVFLECVQDMDHENMFWYRQDPGLGLRLIYFSYDVKMKEKGDIPEGYSVSREKKERFSLILESASTNQTSMYLCASSLGTVPTQYFGPGTRLLVL.

V usage is TRBV10-3 and J usage is TRBJ1-1; the match to TRBD1 covers 9 bases. Germline trimming cut 11 bases from V and 0 bases from J; bases unmatched to any gene: 4. The CDR3 consists of 13 residues. CDR1 and CDR2 from the germline V gene are ENHRY and SYGVKD. CDR3 sequence: CALRDRVNTEAFF. The CDR3 nucleotides read TGTGCCCTCCGGGACAGGGTGAACACTGAAGCTTTCTTT.

The J gene is TRBJ1-5, the V gene TRBV6-5; weak D call: TRBD1 (5 bases). CDR1 and CDR2 from the germline V gene are MNHEY and SVGAGI. Trimming cost V 8 bases and J 5 bases, with 16 bases left between them. The CDR3 consists of 14 residues. CDR3 amino acids: CASGRGWGYQPQHF. The DNA of the CDR3 is TGTGCCAGCGGTCGAGGGTGGGGCTATCAGCCCCAGCATTTT.

This chain uses TRBV28 with TRBJ1-1, with D hard to call. The CDR3 length is 11 residues. V was shortened by 3 bases and J by 8 bases, with 7 bases between the two germline ends. Looked up from germline, CDR1 is MDHEN and CDR2 is SYDVKM. CDR3 nucleotide sequence: TGTGCCAGCAGTTTCAATAAAGAAGCTTTCTTT. Translation gives CASSFNKEAFF.

This clone was recorded only once. The germline gene is not matched at one end of the junction; a read error may be the cause. Other DNA sequences in this sample translate to the same CDR3. The chain has TRBV27 and TRBJ2-2; 7 bases are a match to TRBD1. CDR1 and CDR2 (germline): MNHEY, SMNVEV (reference sequence). The CDR3 runs to 15 residues. CDR3 in DNA: TGTGCCAGCAGTTCGAGGGGGCGAAACACCGGGGAGTTGTTTTTT. It is translated as CASSSRGRNTGELFF.